Given below is one T cell receptor (beta chain) in context. Its cognate antigen is unknown. The CDR3 runs to 15 residues. The germline V gene encodes CDR1 SGHNT and CDR2 YYREEE (reference sequence). Trimming took off 5 bases at V and 2 bases at J, with 16 bases between the two ends. This entry comes from a study of T cell responses to AZD1222 COVID-19 vaccine. Study summary: Analyses pooled second doses at about 4 or about 12 weeks. Study findings and constraints: Clonal diversity may have been underestimated in mostly white British donors. Once two AZD1222 doses were given, Spike-specific TCR breadth and depth went up. As reported, nearly half of all spike-specific TCRs target variant regions that are unmutated.

Produced via immunoSEQ multiplex PCR; TCRdb's table is partial and in-frame only. The sample shows approximately 180,000 clones, about 92% of them seen only once. This receptor was identified in an adult in good health. The chain couples TRBV5-4 to TRBJ1-2, with D possibly matching TRBD1 (6 bases). Specimen: peripheral blood, collected on day 0 of AZD1222 vaccination. The CDR3 coding sequence is TGTGCCAGCAGAGCGAGGGACACAGGGAACTATGGCTACACCTTC. The encoded protein is CASRARDTGNYGYTF.